The entry below describes one T cell receptor beta chain. Participant age was roughly 18 to 89 years, and participants resided in fewer than 30 US areas. The sample comes from a study of blood T cell repertoires in COVID-19. Study information: In each case, the material was cDNA or gDNA derived from T cells, B-cell-depleted T cells, or PBMCs.

Clones were read by immunoSEQ multiplex PCR, and TCRdb kept only the in-frame ones, dropping some. The table shows about 320,000 clones, with 85% occurring only once. Looked up from germline, CDR1 is SGDLS and CDR2 is YYNGEE. The CDR3 consists of 14 residues. V dropped 2 bases and J dropped 7; count of bases not matched to a gene: 5. Sequencing was done on a sample of PBMCs or T cells enriched from blood (not recorded which). This chain uses TRBV9 with TRBJ2-7; 11 bases align to TRBD2. This receptor was obtained from a woman under 40 who had been exposed to COVID-19. The DNA for the CDR3 is TGTGCCAGCAGCGTTAGCGGGGGGGCACATGAGCAGTACTTC. It codes for CASSVSGGAHEQYF.